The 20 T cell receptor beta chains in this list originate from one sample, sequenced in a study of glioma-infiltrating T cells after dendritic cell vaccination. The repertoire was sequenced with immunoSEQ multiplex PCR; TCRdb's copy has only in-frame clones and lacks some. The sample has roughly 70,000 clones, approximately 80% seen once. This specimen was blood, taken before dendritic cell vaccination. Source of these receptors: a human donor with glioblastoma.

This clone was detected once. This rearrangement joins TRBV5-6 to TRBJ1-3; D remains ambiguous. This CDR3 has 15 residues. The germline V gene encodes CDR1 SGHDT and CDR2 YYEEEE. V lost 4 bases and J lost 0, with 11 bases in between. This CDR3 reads CASSRRVSSGNTIYF. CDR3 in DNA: TGTGCCAGCAGCCGGAGGGTGAGCTCTGGAAACACCATATATTTT. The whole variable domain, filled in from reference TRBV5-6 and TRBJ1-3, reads DAGVTQSPTHLIKTRGQQVTLRCSPKSGHDTVSWYQQALGQGPQFIFQYYEEEERQRGNFPDRFSGHQFPNYSSELNVNALLLGDSALYLCASSRRVSSGNTIYFGEGSWLTVV.

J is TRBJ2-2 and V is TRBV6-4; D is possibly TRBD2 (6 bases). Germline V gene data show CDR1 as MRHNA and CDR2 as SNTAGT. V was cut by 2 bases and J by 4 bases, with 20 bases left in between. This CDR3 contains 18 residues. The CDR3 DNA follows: TGTGCCAGCAGTGACGGGAGGCAACTCATTGGGGGCACCGGGGAGCTGTTTTTT. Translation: CASSDGRQLIGGTGELFF.

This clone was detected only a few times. CDR3 in amino acids: CASSLDRGEKLFF. CDR3 bases: TGTGCCAGCAGCTTGGACAGGGGAGAAAAACTGTTTTTT. The gene calls are TRBV5-6 and TRBJ1-4; 7 bases are shared with TRBD1. The V gene's germline CDR1 is SGHDT and CDR2 YYEEEE. With V trimmed by 0 bases and J by 8 bases, 1 base remained unmatched. CDR3 length equals 13 residues.

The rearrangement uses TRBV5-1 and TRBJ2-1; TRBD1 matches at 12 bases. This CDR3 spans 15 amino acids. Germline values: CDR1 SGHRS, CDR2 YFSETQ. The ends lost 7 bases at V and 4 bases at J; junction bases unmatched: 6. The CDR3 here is CASRGQGAAYNEQFF. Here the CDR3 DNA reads TGCGCCAGCCGGGGACAGGGGGCGGCGTACAATGAGCAGTTCTTC.

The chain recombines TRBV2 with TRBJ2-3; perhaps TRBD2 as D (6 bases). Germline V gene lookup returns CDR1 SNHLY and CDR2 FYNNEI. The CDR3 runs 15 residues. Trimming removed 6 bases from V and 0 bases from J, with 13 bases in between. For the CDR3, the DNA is TGTGCCAGCAGCGCGGGACCACATAGCACAGATACGCAGTATTTT. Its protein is CASSAGPHSTDTQYF.

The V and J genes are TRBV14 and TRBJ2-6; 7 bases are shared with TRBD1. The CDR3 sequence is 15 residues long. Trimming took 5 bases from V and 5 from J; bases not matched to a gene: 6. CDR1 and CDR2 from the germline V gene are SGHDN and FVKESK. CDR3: CASSSRQGWANVLTF. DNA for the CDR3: TGTGCCAGCAGCAGTCGACAGGGTTGGGCCAACGTCCTGACTTTC.

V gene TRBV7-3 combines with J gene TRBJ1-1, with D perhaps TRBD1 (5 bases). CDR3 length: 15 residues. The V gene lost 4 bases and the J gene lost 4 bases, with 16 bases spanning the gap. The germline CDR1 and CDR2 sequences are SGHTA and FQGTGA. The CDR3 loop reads CASSSGPLGSTEAFF. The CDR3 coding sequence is TGTGCCAGCAGCTCAGGGCCCCTCGGGAGCACTGAAGCTTTCTTT.

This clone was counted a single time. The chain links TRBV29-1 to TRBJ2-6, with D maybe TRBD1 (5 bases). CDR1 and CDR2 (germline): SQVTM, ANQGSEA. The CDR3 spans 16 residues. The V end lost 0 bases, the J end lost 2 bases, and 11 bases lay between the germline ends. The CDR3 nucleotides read TGCAGCGTTGAAGATCTTACAGGCACTGGGGCCAACGTCCTGACTTTC. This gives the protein CSVEDLTGTGANVLTF.

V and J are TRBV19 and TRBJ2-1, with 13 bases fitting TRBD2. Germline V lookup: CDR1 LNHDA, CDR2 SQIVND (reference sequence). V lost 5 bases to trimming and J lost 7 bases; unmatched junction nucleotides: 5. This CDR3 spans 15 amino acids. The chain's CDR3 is CASSRLTSGRNEQFF. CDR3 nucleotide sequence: TGTGCCAGTAGTCGGTTGACTAGCGGGAGGAATGAGCAGTTCTTC.

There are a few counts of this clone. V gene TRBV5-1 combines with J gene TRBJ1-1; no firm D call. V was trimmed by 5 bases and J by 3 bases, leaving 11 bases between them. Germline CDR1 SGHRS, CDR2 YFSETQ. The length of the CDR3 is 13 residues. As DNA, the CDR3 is TGCGCCAGCAGAAACAGATCTTACACTGAAGCTTTCTTT. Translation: CASRNRSYTEAFF.

The DNA of the CDR3 is TGTGCCACCAGCAGAGATCCCCTTAACAGGGGTGGCAATCAGCCCCAGCATTTT. Its translation: CATSRDPLNRGGNQPQHF. The V call is TRBV15, the J call TRBJ1-5; TRBD1 matches at 7 bases. The CDR3 has 18 residues. Trimming removed 0 bases from V and 2 bases from J; junction bases left unmatched: 10. CDR1 LNHNV and CDR2 YYDKDF come from the germline V gene (reference sequence). The entire variable domain, with the rest obtained from reference TRBV15 and TRBJ1-5, is as follows: DAMVIQNPRYQVTQFGKPVTLSCSQTLNHNVMYWYQQKSSQAPKLLFHYYDKDFNNEADTPDNFQSRRPNTSFCFLDIRSPGLGDTAMYLCATSRDPLNRGGNQPQHFGDGTRLSIL.

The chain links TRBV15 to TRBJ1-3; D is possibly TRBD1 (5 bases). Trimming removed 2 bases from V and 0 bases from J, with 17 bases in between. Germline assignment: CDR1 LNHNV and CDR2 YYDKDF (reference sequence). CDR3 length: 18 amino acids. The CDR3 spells CATSRHGTDLSSGNTIYF. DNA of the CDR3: TGTGCCACCAGCAGACACGGGACTGACCTTTCCTCTGGAAACACCATATATTTT.

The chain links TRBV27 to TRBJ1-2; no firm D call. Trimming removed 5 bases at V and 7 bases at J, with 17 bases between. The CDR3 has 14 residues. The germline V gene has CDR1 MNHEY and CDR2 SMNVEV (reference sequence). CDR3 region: CASSMRAGIGGYTF. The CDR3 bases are TGTGCCAGCAGTATGCGCGCAGGCATTGGTGGCTACACCTTC.

The CDR3 sequence is CASSIQLGLSSYNEQFF. The CDR3 DNA reads TGTGCCAGTAGTATCCAGTTAGGACTGAGCTCCTACAATGAGCAGTTCTTC. V and J are TRBV19 and TRBJ2-1; perhaps TRBD2 as D (5 bases). The V and J ends lost 3 bases and 0 bases respectively, with 15 bases between them. Germline V gives CDR1 LNHDA, CDR2 SQIVND (reference sequence). This CDR3 comprises 17 residues. The full variable domain, rest sourced from reference TRBV19 and TRBJ2-1, is DGGITQSPKYLFRKEGQNVTLSCEQNLNHDAMYWYRQDPGQGLRLIYYSQIVNDFQKGDIAEGYSVSREKKESFPLTVTSAQKNPTAFYLCASSIQLGLSSYNEQFFGPGTRLTVL.

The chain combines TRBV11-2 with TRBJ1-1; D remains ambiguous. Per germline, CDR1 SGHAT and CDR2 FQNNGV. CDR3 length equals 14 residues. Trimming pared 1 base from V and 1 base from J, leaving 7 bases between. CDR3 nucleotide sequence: TGTGCCAGCAGCTTAGCCCCAGGGAACACTGAAGCTTTCTTT. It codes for CASSLAPGNTEAFF.

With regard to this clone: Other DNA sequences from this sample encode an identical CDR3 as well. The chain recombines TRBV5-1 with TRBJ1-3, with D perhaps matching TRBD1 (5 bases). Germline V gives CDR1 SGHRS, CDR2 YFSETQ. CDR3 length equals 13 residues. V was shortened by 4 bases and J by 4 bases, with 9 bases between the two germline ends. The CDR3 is CASSQGSGNTIYF. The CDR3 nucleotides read TGCGCCAGCAGCCAGGGCTCAGGAAACACCATATATTTT.

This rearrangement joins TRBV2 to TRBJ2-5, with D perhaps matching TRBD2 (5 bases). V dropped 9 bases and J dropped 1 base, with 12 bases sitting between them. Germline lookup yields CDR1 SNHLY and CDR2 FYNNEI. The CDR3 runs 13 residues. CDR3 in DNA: TGTGCCAGTACTCCGGGGAGCCAAGAGACCCAGTACTTC. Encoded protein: CASTPGSQETQYF.

The CDR3 here is CASSQDSLAGGETQYF. The CDR3 nucleotides are TGCGCCAGCAGCCAAGATAGTCTAGCGGGAGGAGAGACCCAGTACTTC. The chain carries TRBV4-1 and TRBJ2-5; TRBD2 matches 11 bases. The V and J ends lost 0 bases and 4 bases, in that order; junction bases with no gene match: 4. CDR3 length equals 16 residues. Germline CDR1 and CDR2: MGHRA and YSYEKL.

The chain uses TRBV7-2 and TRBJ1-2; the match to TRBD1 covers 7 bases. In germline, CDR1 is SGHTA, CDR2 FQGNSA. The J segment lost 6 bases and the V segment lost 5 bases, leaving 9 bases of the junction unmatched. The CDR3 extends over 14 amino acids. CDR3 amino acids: CASSTQGLGDGYTF. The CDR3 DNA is TGTGCCAGCAGCACACAGGGGCTGGGGGATGGCTACACCTTC.

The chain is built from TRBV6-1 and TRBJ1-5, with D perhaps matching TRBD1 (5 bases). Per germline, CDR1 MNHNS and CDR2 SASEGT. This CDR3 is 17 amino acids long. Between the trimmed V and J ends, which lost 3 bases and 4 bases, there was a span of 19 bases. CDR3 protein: CASSDPGHGRGNQPQHF. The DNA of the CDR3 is TGTGCCAGCAGTGACCCCGGACATGGGAGGGGAAATCAGCCCCAGCATTTT.